These 25 T cell receptor beta chains were sequenced from one sample in a study of cytomegalovirus exposure and HLA in healthy donors (dated by TCRdb to 2016 to 2017). Receptors were amplified or captured by the immunoSEQ multiplex PCR assay. TCRdb stores this immuneACCESS table with in-frame sequences only. Part of the clones is absent; in the studies checked, under half of the shortfall reflects unresolved V genes, and no reason is known for the rest. The sample table contains around 190,000 clones; only one count was recorded for roughly 77% of them. Of the sample, 1.2% is held by the ten largest clones. The sample comprised PBMCs. The receptors stem from a woman aged 25 to 39 in good health and CMV-seronegative.

The chain is built from TRBV15 and TRBJ1-1; D gene ambiguous. The CDR3 loop spans 15 amino acids. V was pared by 0 bases and J by 4 bases, with 12 bases between. Germline lookup yields CDR1 LNHNV and CDR2 YYDKDF (reference sequence). The CDR3 here is CATSRDPGSATEAFF. CDR3 nucleotide sequence: TGTGCCACCAGCAGAGATCCAGGTTCAGCCACTGAAGCTTTCTTT.

The chain joins TRBV9 to TRBJ1-2; tentatively, D is TRBD1 (5 bases). Germline loops: CDR1 SGDLS, CDR2 YYNGEE. Trimming took 0 bases from V and 6 from J, leaving 9 bases between them. The CDR3 extends over 13 amino acids. In nucleotides, the CDR3 is TGTGCCAGCAGCGTAGAAATAGGGGATGGCTACACCTTC. Protein sequence: CASSVEIGDGYTF.

About this clone: The sample has other DNA sequences that encode this CDR3 too. The chain joins TRBV2 to TRBJ1-1; TRBD1 might be the D (5 bases). The CDR3 covers 13 residues. Trimming removed 7 bases at V and 5 bases at J, with 14 bases between. The germline V gene has CDR1 SNHLY and CDR2 FYNNEI. The CDR3, as DNA: TGTGCCAGCACTCTGGGGGAGGGGACTGAAGCTTTCTTT. Its protein is CASTLGEGTEAFF. Complete variable domain (other parts from reference TRBV2 and TRBJ1-1): EPEVTQTPSHQVTQMGQEVILRCVPISNHLYFYWYRQILGQKVEFLVSFYNNEISEKSEIFDDQFSVERPDGSNFTLKIRSTKLEDSAMYFCASTLGEGTEAFFGQGTRLTVV.

This chain connects TRBV2 to TRBJ2-2, with a weak D call TRBD2 (5 bases). The V and J ends lost 4 bases and 7 bases respectively, with 10 bases between them. The CDR3 sequence is 13 residues long. Germline V gene sequence: CDR1 SNHLY, CDR2 FYNNEI. Written as DNA, the CDR3 is TGTGCCAGCAGTGTTTTAGAGGGCGGGGAGCTGTTTTTT. This codes for CASSVLEGGELFF.

The V call is TRBV6-6, the J call TRBJ2-7, with 7 bases matching TRBD1. V was pared by 5 bases and J by 5 bases, with 12 bases of the junction left unmatched. CDR3 length: 15 residues. Germline CDR1 MNHNY, CDR2 SVGAGI (reference sequence). The CDR3 here is CASSISRGRVNEQYF. CDR3 nucleotide sequence: TGTGCCAGCAGTATTTCTAGGGGGCGCGTCAACGAGCAGTACTTC.

In DNA, the CDR3 is TGTGCCAGTAGTATGGACAGGGGGGCCAATCAGCCCCAGCATTTT. Translated, it gives CASSMDRGANQPQHF. This chain links TRBV19 with TRBJ1-5, with 10 nucleotides matching TRBD1. The CDR3 spans 15 residues. V shed 3 bases, J shed 3 bases, and the junction held 2 bases outside the gene matches. The germline V gene encodes CDR1 LNHDA and CDR2 SQIVND (reference sequence).

Here the CDR3 reads CASSFSGGTSYEQYF. The DNA of the CDR3 is TGTGCCAGCAGCTTTAGCGGGGGGACCTCCTACGAGCAGTACTTC. This chain joins TRBV9 and TRBJ2-7, with 10 nucleotides matching TRBD2. The V segment lost 4 bases and the J segment 0 bases; nucleotides outside the gene matches: 4. Germline V gene sequence: CDR1 SGDLS, CDR2 YYNGEE. There are 15 residues in the CDR3.

The chain has TRBV6-6 and TRBJ2-1; 9 nucleotides match TRBD1. J was trimmed by 7 bases and V by 6 bases; bases with no gene match: 7. The CDR3 is made up of 14 amino acids. CDR1 MNHNY and CDR2 SVGAGI come from the germline V gene (reference sequence). CDR3 nucleotides: TGTGCCAGCAGGGGGACAGGGCCGCGGAATGAGCAGTTCTTC. The encoded protein is CASRGTGPRNEQFF.

The chain has TRBV25-1 and TRBJ1-1, with D tentatively TRBD1 (6 bases). Germline CDR1 MGHDK, CDR2 SYGVNS. The CDR3 extends over 13 amino acids. V was cut by 7 bases and J by 1 base, with 10 bases left in between. The CDR3: CASTDSWNTEAFF. CDR3 nucleotides: TGTGCCAGCACGGACAGCTGGAACACTGAAGCTTTCTTT.

Remarks on this clone: One junction end does not reproduce the germline sequence, and a read error may be involved. The chain links TRBV11-2 to TRBJ2-7, with TRBD2 identical over 9 bases. The CDR3 is made up of 15 amino acids. Germline V lookup: CDR1 SGHAT, CDR2 FQNNGV. The CDR3 reads CASSSLAGASHEQYF. CDR3 sequence (DNA): TGTGCCAGCAGCTCTTTAGCGGGAGCCTCCCACGAGCAGTACTTC.

The J gene is TRBJ1-1, the V gene TRBV30; 12 bases match TRBD1. The CDR3 spans 15 residues. Losses at the gene ends were 7 bases for V and 0 bases for J; bases not matched to a gene: 6. Germline loops: CDR1 GTSNPN, CDR2 SVGIG (reference sequence). The CDR3 sequence: CASRGDRGLNTEAFF. For the CDR3, the DNA is TGTGCCTCGAGGGGGGACAGGGGGCTGAACACTGAAGCTTTCTTT.

V is TRBV6-1 and J is TRBJ1-1; no firm D call. The CDR3 covers 13 residues. Germline V gene data show CDR1 as MNHNS and CDR2 as SASEGT. V was pared by 4 bases and J by 1 base, with 7 bases between. The CDR3 spells CASSVKANTEAFF. The CDR3 nucleotides are TGTGCCAGCAGTGTCAAAGCGAACACTGAAGCTTTCTTT.

The chain recombines TRBV6-1 with TRBJ1-4; D is perhaps TRBD1 (5 bases). This CDR3 has 15 residues. V dropped 2 bases and J dropped 10 bases, with 17 bases sitting between them. In germline, CDR1 is MNHNS, CDR2 SASEGT. Here the CDR3 DNA reads TGTGCCAGCAGTGAAAATCTCAGTTGGGGGGGAAAACTGTTTTTT. Protein sequence: CASSENLSWGGKLFF.

This chain links TRBV6-5 with TRBJ1-1; D ambiguous. Trimming stripped 0 bases from V and 5 bases from J, with 13 bases between. The CDR3 has 15 residues. In germline, CDR1 is MNHEY, CDR2 SVGAGI. The CDR3 here is CASSYSKAGSTEAFF. CDR3 bases: TGTGCCAGCAGTTACTCGAAGGCGGGAAGTACTGAAGCTTTCTTT.

The chain employs TRBV9 and TRBJ1-4, with D unresolved. CDR1 is SGDLS and CDR2 is YYNGEE in the germline V gene. CDR3 length equals 16 residues. Trimming stripped 0 bases from V and 0 bases from J, with 9 bases between. CDR3 coding DNA: TGTGCCAGCAGCGTAGGTTTTAGTGCAACTAATGAAAAACTGTTTTTT. Translating it yields CASSVGFSATNEKLFF. The whole variable domain, filled in from reference TRBV9 and TRBJ1-4, reads DSGVTQTPKHLITATGQRVTLRCSPRSGDLSVYWYQQSLDQGLQFLIQYYNGEERAKGNILERFSAQQFPDLHSELNLSSLELGDSALYFCASSVGFSATNEKLFFGSGTQLSVL.

By share of the sample, this clone is medium-sized. The chain combines TRBV30 with TRBJ1-6; possibly TRBD1 for D (6 bases). CDR1 and CDR2 from the germline V gene are GTSNPN and SVGIG (reference sequence). Trimming took off 3 bases at V and 9 bases at J, with 18 bases between the two ends. This CDR3 comprises 15 residues. The CDR3 region has the DNA TGTGCCTGGAGGATACAGGGTACCGATGGTTCACCCCTCCACTTT. Translated: CAWRIQGTDGSPLHF.

V is TRBV7-9 and J is TRBJ2-1; TRBD2 matches 8 bases. The germline V gene has CDR1 SEHNR and CDR2 FQNEAQ (reference sequence). The CDR3 consists of 15 residues. J lost 7 bases, V lost 6 bases, and 11 bases had no gene match. CDR3: CASRQRTGGENEQFF. CDR3 sequence (DNA): TGTGCCAGCAGACAGAGGACGGGAGGGGAAAATGAGCAGTTCTTC. Full variable domain (missing parts from reference TRBV7-9 and TRBJ2-1): DTGVSQNPRHKITKRGQNVTFRCDPISEHNRLYWYRQTLGQGPEFLTYFQNEAQLEKSRLLSDRFSAERPKGSFSTLEIQRTEQGDSAMYLCASRQRTGGENEQFFGPGTRLTVL.

The chain couples TRBV7-2 to TRBJ2-7, with D uncertain. Germline assignment: CDR1 SGHTA and CDR2 FQGNSA. V dropped 6 bases and J dropped 1 base, with 10 bases sitting between them. The CDR3 loop spans 13 amino acids. The CDR3 DNA reads as TGTGCCAGCAGACTCAGCGCTTCCTACGAGCAGTACTTC. Translating gives CASRLSASYEQYF.

The chain couples TRBV29-1 to TRBJ2-3; 7 bases agree with TRBD1. The CDR3 length is 17 residues. Looked up from germline, CDR1 is SQVTM and CDR2 is ANQGSEA. V lost 6 bases, J lost 0 bases, and 15 bases stayed unmatched. This CDR3 is CSVTGQGIIISTDTQYF. The CDR3 DNA is TGCAGCGTGACAGGGCAGGGTATCATCATTAGCACAGATACGCAGTATTTT.

This clone was seen only a few times. V usage is TRBV27 and J usage is TRBJ2-2, with unresolved D. V lost 3 bases and J 1 base, leaving 9 bases between the germline ends. CDR1 and CDR2 from the germline V gene are MNHEY and SMNVEV (reference sequence). The CDR3 has 15 amino acids. This CDR3 is CASSLSSWNTGELFF. CDR3 DNA: TGTGCCAGCAGTTTGTCGTCGTGGAACACCGGGGAGCTGTTTTTT.

In this sample, this clone turned up once. The chain recombines TRBV27 with TRBJ2-3; D gene unclear. The CDR3 loop spans 13 amino acids. Per the germline V gene, CDR1 is MNHEY and CDR2 is SMNVEV (reference sequence). V lost 7 bases and J lost 4, with 12 bases in between. The CDR3 DNA follows: TGTGCCAGCAAGCTAGAAGTCGCAGATACGCAGTATTTT. Translated: CASKLEVADTQYF.

The rearrangement uses TRBV18 and TRBJ1-5; 8 nucleotides align to TRBD1. From germline, CDR1 is KGHSH and CDR2 LQKENI. V was clipped by 2 bases and J by 3 bases; unmatched bases: 3. The CDR3 contains 15 residues. This CDR3 reads CASSPLQGDNQPQHF. As DNA, the CDR3 is TGTGCCAGCTCACCATTACAGGGGGACAATCAGCCCCAGCATTTT.

This chain connects TRBV4-1 to TRBJ2-1; TRBD1 matches at 9 bases. The length of the CDR3 is 17 residues. Germline V lookup: CDR1 MGHRA, CDR2 YSYEKL. V shed 6 bases, J shed 6 bases, and the junction held 15 bases outside the gene matches. The CDR3 loop reads CASRPRQGDFLINEQFF. DNA for the CDR3: TGCGCCAGCAGGCCTAGACAGGGGGACTTTCTGATCAATGAGCAGTTCTTC.

This rearrangement joins TRBV11-2 to TRBJ2-3, with TRBD2 matching 14 bases. The CDR3 has 19 amino acids. Germline values: CDR1 SGHAT, CDR2 FQNNGV. V was pared by 6 bases and J by 4 bases, with 15 bases of the junction left unmatched. CDR3 protein: CASRQTGTSGSVLADTQYF. The CDR3 DNA is TGTGCCAGCAGGCAAACCGGGACTAGCGGGAGCGTCCTGGCAGATACGCAGTATTTT.

The rearrangement joins TRBV5-1 to TRBJ2-6; 8 nucleotides match TRBD1. J lost 0 bases, V lost 5 bases, and 16 bases had no gene match. The CDR3 contains 20 residues. Germline V gene sequence: CDR1 SGHRS, CDR2 YFSETQ. The CDR3 region has the DNA TGCGCCAGCAGGGGGTCGATGGGACAGGTGATTTACTCTGGGGCCAACGTCCTGACTTTC. It is translated as CASRGSMGQVIYSGANVLTF.